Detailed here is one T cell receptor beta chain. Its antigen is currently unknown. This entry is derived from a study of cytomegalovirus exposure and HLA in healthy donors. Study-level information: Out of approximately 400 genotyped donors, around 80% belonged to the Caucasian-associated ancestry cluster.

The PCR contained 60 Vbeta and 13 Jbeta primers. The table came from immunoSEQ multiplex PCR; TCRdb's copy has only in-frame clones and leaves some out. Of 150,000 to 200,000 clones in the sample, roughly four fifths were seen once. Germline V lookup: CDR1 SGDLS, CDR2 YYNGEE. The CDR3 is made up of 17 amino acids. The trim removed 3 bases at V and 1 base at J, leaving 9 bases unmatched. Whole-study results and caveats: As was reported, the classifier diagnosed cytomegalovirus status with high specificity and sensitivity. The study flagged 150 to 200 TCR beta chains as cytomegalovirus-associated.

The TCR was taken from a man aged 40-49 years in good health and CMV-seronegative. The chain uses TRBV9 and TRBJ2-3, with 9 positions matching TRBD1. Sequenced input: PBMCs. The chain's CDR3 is CASSESDRDRGTDTQYF. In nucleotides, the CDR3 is TGTGCCAGCAGCGAAAGTGACCGGGACAGGGGCACAGATACGCAGTATTTT.